These 21 T cell receptor beta chains were sequenced from one sample in a study of cytomegalovirus exposure and HLA in healthy donors. Using immunoSEQ multiplex PCR, the repertoire was profiled, and TCRdb retains in-frame clones only, with some absent. The sample carries tens of thousands of clones, approximately 95% recorded once. Sequenced: PBMCs. Source of these receptors: a young woman in good health and CMV-seronegative.

This clone was recorded only once. The chain joins TRBV7-2 to TRBJ2-5; the match to TRBD2 covers 7 bases. Germline CDR1 is SGHTA and CDR2 is FQGNSA. J lost 4 bases, V lost 5 bases, and 7 bases had no gene match. The CDR3 contains 14 residues. CDR3 DNA: TGTGCCAGCAGCCCCCCCCCGGGGGGAGAGACCCAGTACTTC. The encoded protein is CASSPPPGGETQYF.

The gene calls are TRBV5-1 and TRBJ2-5; D may be TRBD2 (7 bases). V was shortened by 2 bases and J by 2 bases, with 13 bases between the two germline ends. This CDR3 has 15 residues. Germline-derived CDR1 and CDR2 are SGHRS and YFSETQ. The CDR3 region has the DNA TGCGCCAGCAGCTTTCGCGGGGGCTGGCAAGAGACCCAGTACTTC. Translated: CASSFRGGWQETQYF.

The chain has TRBV30 and TRBJ2-2, with D maybe TRBD1 (5 bases). V gave up 4 bases and J gave up 5 bases, with 8 bases separating them. Germline V gene data show CDR1 as GTSNPN and CDR2 as SVGIG (reference sequence). The CDR3 has 12 residues. CDR3 nucleotides: TGTGCCTGGACACGGACAACCGGGGAGCTGTTTTTT. Translation gives CAWTRTTGELFF.

The rearrangement uses TRBV30 and TRBJ1-2; 9 bases align to TRBD1. This CDR3 has 12 amino acids. J lost 5 bases, V lost 4 bases, and 2 bases had no gene match. Germline values: CDR1 GTSNPN, CDR2 SVGIG (reference sequence). The CDR3 DNA is TGTGCCTGGACGACAGGGGGTTATGGCTACACCTTC. This codes for CAWTTGGYGYTF.

The rearrangement links TRBV30 to TRBJ2-1; 9 bases are shared with TRBD2. CDR1 GTSNPN and CDR2 SVGIG come from the germline V gene (reference sequence). The CDR3 has 15 residues. V lost 2 bases and J lost 7; bases outside the gene matches: 9. CDR3 nucleotide sequence: TGTGCCTGGAGTCCGCGGGGGGGCGCGGGGAATGAGCAGTTCTTC. The encoded protein is CAWSPRGGAGNEQFF.

The rearrangement joins TRBV7-9 to TRBJ1-4; D perhaps matches TRBD1 (6 bases). This CDR3 is 16 amino acids long. CDR1 is SEHNR, CDR2 FQNEAQ, per germline (reference sequence). Trimming took 0 bases from V and 5 from J, leaving 13 bases between them. CDR3 in amino acids: CASSLAAAGANEKLFF. The CDR3 coding sequence is TGTGCCAGCAGCTTAGCTGCGGCAGGGGCCAATGAAAAACTGTTTTTT.

J is TRBJ2-2 and V is TRBV19; 9 bases are a match to TRBD1. Germline lookup yields CDR1 LNHDA and CDR2 SQIVND (reference sequence). The V segment lost 6 bases and the J segment 6 bases; nucleotides outside the gene matches: 5. The CDR3 length is 14 residues. The CDR3, as DNA: TGTGCCAGTAGGCCGGGACAGGGTGCCGGGGAGCTGTTTTTT. Amino acids: CASRPGQGAGELFF.

The chain carries TRBV5-1 and TRBJ2-2, with 7 bases fitting TRBD1. With V trimmed by 4 bases and J by 3 bases, 9 bases remained unmatched. CDR3 length equals 16 residues. Germline CDR1 is SGHRS and CDR2 is YFSETQ. The CDR3: CASSPPGTAHTGELFF. CDR3 nucleotides: TGCGCCAGCAGCCCCCCCGGGACAGCGCACACCGGGGAGCTGTTTTTT.

The V and J genes are TRBV25-1 and TRBJ1-2; 7 positions match TRBD1. Germline V gene data show CDR1 as MGHDK and CDR2 as SYGVNS. The CDR3 has 16 amino acids. The V segment lost 0 bases and the J segment 4 bases; nucleotides outside the gene matches: 8. In DNA, the CDR3 is TGTGCCAGCAGTGAATATGGGGACAGCCGCGGCTATGGCTACACCTTC. Protein sequence: CASSEYGDSRGYGYTF.

This clone came up once. The rearrangement uses TRBV7-9 and TRBJ2-1; no clear D gene. Deletions cut 7 bases from V and 10 bases from J, with 17 bases between. The CDR3 totals 13 residues. CDR1 and CDR2 (germline): SEHNR, FQNEAQ (reference sequence). The DNA of the CDR3 is TGTGCCAGCAACTCCCCCCGCCACGGGGAGCAGTTCTTC. This translates into CASNSPRHGEQFF.

The chain has TRBV11-2 and TRBJ2-5, with 8 nucleotides matching TRBD2. Germline V gene sequence: CDR1 SGHAT, CDR2 FQNNGV. J was trimmed by 5 bases and V by 6 bases; bases with no gene match: 20. The CDR3 runs to 18 residues. The DNA of the CDR3 is TGTGCCAGCAGGCGAGCCGGGACTAGTTTGAGGGAGTTGGAGACCCAGTACTTC. This sequence encodes CASRRAGTSLRELETQYF. Full variable domain (rest looked up from reference TRBV11-2 and TRBJ2-5): EAGVAQSPRYKIIEKRQSVAFWCNPISGHATLYWYQQILGQGPKLLIQFQNNGVVDDSQLPKDRFSAERLKGVDSTLKIQPAKLEDSAVYLCASRRAGTSLRELETQYFGPGTRLLVL.

The CDR3 is CASSEWSTTSTEAFF. Here the CDR3 DNA reads TGTGCCAGCAGTGAATGGAGCACCACGAGCACTGAAGCTTTCTTT. The chain is built from TRBV25-1 and TRBJ1-1; the D is unclear. V was shortened by 1 base and J by 4 bases, with 13 bases between the two germline ends. There are 15 residues in the CDR3. Germline-derived CDR1 and CDR2 are MGHDK and SYGVNS.

The chain uses TRBV18 and TRBJ1-1, with D tentatively TRBD1 (5 bases). The CDR3 has 15 residues. Trimming removed 2 bases at V and 6 bases at J, with 16 bases between. The germline V gene has CDR1 KGHSH and CDR2 LQKENI. CDR3 bases: TGTGCCAGCTCACCAGGGGGAGGGCTTCCCCCTGAAGCTTTCTTT. Translating gives CASSPGGGLPPEAFF.

The V gene is TRBV9, the J gene TRBJ2-1, with D perhaps TRBD1 (6 bases). The CDR3 sequence is 13 residues long. Trimming stripped 1 base from V and 10 bases from J, with 12 bases between. Germline loops: CDR1 SGDLS, CDR2 YYNGEE. Written as DNA, the CDR3 is TGTGCCAGCAGCGTACTTACGACAGGAGAGCAGTTCTTC. Residues: CASSVLTTGEQFF.

This clone was seen just once. V is TRBV19 and J is TRBJ2-1, with D possibly being TRBD2 (5 bases). This CDR3 has 13 residues. V lost 6 bases and J lost 6, with 12 bases in between. CDR1 is LNHDA and CDR2 is SQIVND in the germline V gene (reference sequence). CDR3 residues: CASSPGSPNEQFF. The DNA of the CDR3 is TGTGCCAGTAGCCCGGGGTCCCCCAATGAGCAGTTCTTC.

The CDR3 region has the DNA TGCGCCAGCAGCCACGCCATACAGCAGGGGGCAGATGAGCAGTTCTTC. Amino acid sequence: CASSHAIQQGADEQFF. The rearrangement joins TRBV4-3 to TRBJ2-1; 8 bases are shared with TRBD1. This CDR3 contains 16 residues. Germline CDR1 and CDR2: LGHNA and YSLEER. V lost 3 bases to trimming and J lost 8 bases; unmatched junction nucleotides: 12.

The chain couples TRBV5-6 to TRBJ2-5; TRBD1 might be the D (5 bases). V shed 2 bases and J shed 1 base, with 15 bases lying between them. This CDR3 region has 16 residues. The germline V gene has CDR1 SGHDT and CDR2 YYEEEE. Here the CDR3 reads CASSFSSLGPQETQYF. The DNA for the CDR3 is TGTGCCAGCAGCTTCTCGTCCTTGGGGCCCCAAGAGACCCAGTACTTC.

The V gene is TRBV13, the J gene TRBJ1-2; 9 positions agree with TRBD1. The CDR3 spans 15 residues. The germline gives CDR1 PRHDT, CDR2 FYEKMQ (reference sequence). Trimming cost V 4 bases and J 5 bases; bases outside gene matches: 8. CDR3 region: CASSSYRGQGYGYTF. The CDR3 region has the DNA TGTGCCAGCAGCTCCTACAGGGGGCAGGGATATGGCTACACCTTC.

This chain uses TRBV6-5 with TRBJ2-5; 10 bases are shared with TRBD1. The CDR3 spans 15 residues. Unmatched junction bases numbered 8, after V lost 6 bases and J lost 4 bases. Germline CDR1 and CDR2: MNHEY and SVGAGI. The CDR3 sequence: CASSTWDRGAETQYF. In DNA form, the CDR3 reads TGTGCCAGCAGCACCTGGGACAGGGGAGCAGAGACCCAGTACTTC.

The chain carries TRBV2 and TRBJ2-2, with 9 bases aligning to TRBD2. Germline values: CDR1 SNHLY, CDR2 FYNNEI. The CDR3 runs 15 residues. The junction had 6 bases not matched to a gene; V was cut back by 5 bases and J by 5 bases. The CDR3 is CASSTVSGGTGELFF. Written as DNA, the CDR3 is TGTGCCAGCAGTACCGTAAGCGGGGGGACCGGGGAGCTGTTTTTT.

The CDR3 nucleotides are TGCGCCAGCAGCCCCCCATCGGGATACGAGCAGTACTTC. Translated, it gives CASSPPSGYEQYF. The chain has TRBV5-1 and TRBJ2-7; possible D gene TRBD2, 5 bases. The germline V and J ends were trimmed by 4 bases and 4 bases, with 12 bases remaining between them. This CDR3 comprises 13 residues. Looked up from germline, CDR1 is SGHRS and CDR2 is YFSETQ.